The clone carrying this T cell receptor beta chain was counted between two and nine times. An end of the junction does not agree with germline; a read error may underlie this. These data are taken from a study of CD8 T cells in Susac syndrome. This CDR3 region has 8 residues. Germline assignment: CDR1 SGHTA and CDR2 FQGNSA. RNA, at roughly 0.45 to 1 ug, was reverse transcribed with random hexamers. The immunoSEQ assay covered 54 Vbeta and 13 Jbeta segments for CDR3. TCRdb re-called the immunoSEQ multiplex PCR reads through MiXCR, storing one row per CDR3 protein. The profile covers some 150,000 distinct CDR3 sequences, with 85% to 95% appearing a single time and 0.2% to 0.25% taken by the ten largest. CD8+ and CD4+ blood T cells underwent TCR beta sequencing. The authors negatively isolated CD8+ and CD4+ T cells and FACS-enriched TEMRA cells.

This chain joins TRBV7-2 and TRBJ2-5, with D hard to call. This TCR derives from a human donor with multiple sclerosis. The sequenced sample consisted of CD8+ T cells from PBMCs. The CDR3 region is CASSLPHF. Here the CDR3 DNA reads TGTGCCAGCAGCCTCCCCCACTTC.